This TCR beta chain was sequenced during a study of shared clonotypes between healthy human individuals. Study-wide results and caveats: Generation probabilities of non-shared clonotypes were lower (relative to those shared by all four donors). Relative to memory subsets, naive subsets generally showed larger estimated richness.

CD45RA+ naive and CD45RA-negative memory subsets were separated from CD4+ cells. V was cut by 6 bases and J by 0 bases, with 14 bases left in between. The CDR3 contains 15 residues. The germline V gene has CDR1 SGHTA and CDR2 FQGNSA. Concerning this clone: Its antigen is currently unknown.

The assay was immunoSEQ multiplex PCR, and TCRdb's table has in-frame clones only and misses some. The top ten clones hold around 10% of a sample with approximately 250,000 clones, approximately 65% of them seen once. This receptor was identified in a man aged 30 to 39 in good health. The sequenced sample consisted of memory CD4+ T cells sorted from blood. The subset: CD45RA-negative fraction. The rearrangement joins TRBV7-2 to TRBJ1-2; D is possibly TRBD1 (5 bases). The chain's CDR3 is CASRPVGGANYGYTF. In DNA form, the CDR3 reads TGTGCCAGCAGGCCTGTGGGAGGGGCTAACTATGGCTACACCTTC.